One and the same sample provided the 14 T cell receptor beta chains below, sequenced in a study of blood T cell repertoires in COVID-19. Sequenced by immunoSEQ multiplex PCR; TCRdb stores in-frame clones only, minus some. This sample has some 500,000 clones; 70% to 90% occur once, and the top ten carry about 1.7%. Sequences were obtained from PBMCs or T cells enriched from blood (not recorded which). These receptors were taken from a woman aged 40 to 55 who had recovered from COVID-19.

This chain uses TRBV5-1 with TRBJ2-3; TRBD2 aligns across 8 bases. Per the germline V gene, CDR1 is SGHRS and CDR2 is YFSETQ. There are 15 residues in the CDR3. After removal of 2 bases from V and 2 bases from J, the junction contained 4 bases not matched to a gene. The CDR3 nucleotides read TGCGCCAGCAGCTTACTAGCGGCCCTCACAGATACGCAGTATTTT. This sequence encodes CASSLLAALTDTQYF.

This clone has a single count. As DNA, the CDR3 is TGTGCCACGTTGACAAATCGGAACACCGGGGAGCTGTTTTTT. It codes for CATLTNRNTGELFF. This chain connects TRBV19 to TRBJ2-2; D uncertain. Germline loops: CDR1 LNHDA, CDR2 SQIVND (reference sequence). CDR3 length: 14 amino acids. The germline V and J ends were trimmed by 10 bases and 1 base, with 13 bases remaining between them.

The J gene is TRBJ2-2, the V gene TRBV6-2 or TRBV6-3; D may be TRBD2 (6 bases). The germline V gene has CDR1 MNHEY and CDR2 SVGEGT. With 7 bases removed from V and 6 bases from J, the gap between germline ends came to 15 bases. This CDR3 is built from 14 residues. CDR3 nucleotides: TGTGCCAGCATTTATAAGGGAGGCGCCGGGGAGCTGTTTTTT. Amino acid sequence: CASIYKGGAGELFF.

The chain combines TRBV1 with TRBJ2-1; the table's D call of TRBD2 was not tested on the DNA. TRBV1 is a documented pseudogene. CDR3 length: 18 amino acids. CDR3 sequence reads: CTSSQEIFRTRVYNEQFF. The DNA of the CDR3 is TGCACCAGCAGCCAAGAGATTTTTCGGACTAGGGTCTACAATGAGCAGTTCTTC.

V usage is TRBV7-9 and J usage is TRBJ1-2; the D gene is possibly TRBD1 (6 bases). Between the trimmed V and J ends, which lost 5 bases and 4 bases, there was a span of 14 bases. The CDR3 runs to 14 residues. Germline assignment: CDR1 SEHNR and CDR2 FQNEAQ (reference sequence). CDR3 nucleotides: TGTGCCAGCAGCCTCCCAGGGGCGATCTATGGCTACACCTTC. Translation gives CASSLPGAIYGYTF. Looking up the rest from reference TRBV7-9 and TRBJ1-2 gives the full variable domain: DTGVSQNPRHKITKRGQNVTFRCDPISEHNRLYWYRQTLGQGPEFLTYFQNEAQLEKSRLLSDRFSAERPKGSFSTLEIQRTEQGDSAMYLCASSLPGAIYGYTFGSGTRLTVV.

In its sample, this clone was seen once. The chain recombines TRBV7-2 with TRBJ1-2; D unresolved. Germline CDR1 reads SGHTA; CDR2 reads FQGNSA. This CDR3 region has 15 residues. V lost 5 bases to trimming and J lost 6 bases, with 19 bases between them. CDR3 coding DNA: TGTGCCAGCAGCCCAAAGGCGGGAGCAATTCATGGCTACACCTTC. It yields the protein CASSPKAGAIHGYTF.

The rearrangement joins TRBV7-8 to TRBJ2-5; 11 nucleotides line up with TRBD2. Germline loops: CDR1 SGHVS, CDR2 FQNEAQ. Unmatched junction bases numbered 10, after V lost 6 bases and J lost 4 bases. CDR3 length: 16 amino acids. As DNA, the CDR3 is TGTGCCAGCAGTCGTGAACTAGCGGGAGTCTTAGAGACCCAGTACTTC. Protein sequence: CASSRELAGVLETQYF.

The rearrangement uses TRBV7-2 and TRBJ2-5; D remains unclear. This CDR3 has 15 residues. CDR1 is SGHTA and CDR2 is FQGNSA in the germline V gene. The V end was cut by 1 base, the J end by 5 bases, with 14 bases between. The CDR3 loop is CASSLVFSRWETQYF. In nucleotides, the CDR3 is TGTGCCAGCAGCTTAGTATTCTCGCGATGGGAGACCCAGTACTTC.

V and J are TRBV15 and TRBJ2-7; D remains ambiguous. The V gene's germline CDR1 is LNHNV and CDR2 YYDKDF (reference sequence). This CDR3 is 12 amino acids long. Trimming removed 5 bases at V and 4 bases at J, with 9 bases between. This CDR3 reads CATSLISYEQYF. For the CDR3, the DNA is TGTGCCACCAGCTTAATATCGTACGAGCAGTACTTC.

V is TRBV4-1 and J is TRBJ1-3; D is uncertain. Germline V gene sequence: CDR1 MGHRA, CDR2 YSYEKL. This CDR3 has 15 amino acids. With 0 bases removed from V and 4 bases from J, the gap between germline ends came to 10 bases. DNA of the CDR3: TGCGCCAGCAGCCAAGATCGGGGAGACGGAAACACCATATATTTT. Encoded protein: CASSQDRGDGNTIYF.

This chain uses TRBV15 with TRBJ1-1, with 8 positions matching TRBD1. This CDR3 spans 16 amino acids. Per germline, CDR1 LNHNV and CDR2 YYDKDF (reference sequence). With V trimmed by 4 bases and J by 1 base, 8 bases remained unmatched. CDR3 DNA: TGTGCCACCAGCATTGTTTCAGGACAGGGGAACACTGAAGCTTTCTTT. This gives the protein CATSIVSGQGNTEAFF.

This clone was counted once. The chain combines TRBV9 with TRBJ2-1; tentative D call: TRBD2 (6 bases). V gave up 0 bases and J gave up 0 bases, with 7 bases separating them. The CDR3 totals 15 residues. The V gene's germline CDR1 is SGDLS and CDR2 YYNGEE. The CDR3, as DNA: TGTGCCAGCAGCGTAGTGCGGGACTCCTACAATGAGCAGTTCTTC. It is translated as CASSVVRDSYNEQFF.

There are a few counts of this clone. Other DNA sequences in the sample encode the same CDR3. The V gene is TRBV9, the J gene TRBJ1-2; possibly TRBD1 for D (6 bases). The length of the CDR3 is 13 residues. Germline V gene lookup returns CDR1 SGDLS and CDR2 YYNGEE. V was clipped by 1 base and J by 2 bases, with 6 bases between them. CDR3 protein: CASSVTGNYGYTF. The CDR3, as DNA: TGTGCCAGCAGCGTAACAGGGAACTATGGCTACACCTTC.

The gene calls are TRBV6-5 and TRBJ2-2, with 9 nucleotides matching TRBD1. The germline V gene encodes CDR1 MNHEY and CDR2 SVGAGI. The trim removed 7 bases at V and 3 bases at J, leaving 6 bases unmatched. This CDR3 is built from 15 residues. CDR3 DNA: TGTGCCAGCACCCAGGACAGGGGTTACACCGGGGAGCTGTTTTTT. Amino acids: CASTQDRGYTGELFF.